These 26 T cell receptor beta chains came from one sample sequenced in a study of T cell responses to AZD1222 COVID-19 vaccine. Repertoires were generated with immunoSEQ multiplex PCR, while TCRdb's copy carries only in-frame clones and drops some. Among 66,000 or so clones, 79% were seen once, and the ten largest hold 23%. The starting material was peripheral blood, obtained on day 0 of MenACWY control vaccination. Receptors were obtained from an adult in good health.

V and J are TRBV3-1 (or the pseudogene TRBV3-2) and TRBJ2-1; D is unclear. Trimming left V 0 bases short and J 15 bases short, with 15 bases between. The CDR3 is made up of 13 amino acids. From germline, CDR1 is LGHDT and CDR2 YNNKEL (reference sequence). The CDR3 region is CASSQEGSQSLFF. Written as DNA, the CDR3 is TGTGCCAGCAGCCAAGAAGGATCGCAGAGTTTGTTCTTC.

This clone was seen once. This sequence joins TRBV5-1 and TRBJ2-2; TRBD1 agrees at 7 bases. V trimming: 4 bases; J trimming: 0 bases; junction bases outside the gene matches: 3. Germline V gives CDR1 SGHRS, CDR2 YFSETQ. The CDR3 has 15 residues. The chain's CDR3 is CASSTGQSNTGELFF. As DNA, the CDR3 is TGCGCCAGCAGCACGGGACAGTCGAACACCGGGGAGCTGTTTTTT.

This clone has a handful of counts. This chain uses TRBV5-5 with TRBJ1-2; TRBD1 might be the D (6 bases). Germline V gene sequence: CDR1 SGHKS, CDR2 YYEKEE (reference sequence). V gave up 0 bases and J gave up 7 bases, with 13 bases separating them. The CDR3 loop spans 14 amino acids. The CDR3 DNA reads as TGTGCCAGCAGCTTGGCCTTGAGGGGGTCTGGCTACACCTTC. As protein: CASSLALRGSGYTF.

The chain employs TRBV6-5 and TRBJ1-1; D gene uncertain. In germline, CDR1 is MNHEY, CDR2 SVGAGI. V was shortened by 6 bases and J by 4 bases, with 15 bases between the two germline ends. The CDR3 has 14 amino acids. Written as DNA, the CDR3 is TGTGCCAGCAGATCCACAGTGGCGGCCACTGAAGCTTTCTTT. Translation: CASRSTVAATEAFF.

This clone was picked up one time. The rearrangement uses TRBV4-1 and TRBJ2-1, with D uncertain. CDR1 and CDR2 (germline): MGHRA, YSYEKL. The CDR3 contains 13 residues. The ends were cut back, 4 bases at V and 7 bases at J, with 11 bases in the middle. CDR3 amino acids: CASSREEWNEQFF. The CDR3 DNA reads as TGCGCCAGCAGCCGAGAGGAGTGGAATGAGCAGTTCTTC.

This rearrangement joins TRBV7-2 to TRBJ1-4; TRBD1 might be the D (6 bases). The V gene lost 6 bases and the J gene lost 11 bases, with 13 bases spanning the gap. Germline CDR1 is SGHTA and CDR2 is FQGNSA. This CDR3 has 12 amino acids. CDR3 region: CASSSKGEKLFF. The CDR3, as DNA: TGTGCCAGCAGTTCAAAGGGGGAGAAACTGTTTTTT.

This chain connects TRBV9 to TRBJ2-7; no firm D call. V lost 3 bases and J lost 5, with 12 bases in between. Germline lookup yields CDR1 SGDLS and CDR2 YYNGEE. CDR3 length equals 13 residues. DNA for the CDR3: TGTGCCAGCAGCGCAGACATGTTTGACGAGCAGTACTTC. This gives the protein CASSADMFDEQYF. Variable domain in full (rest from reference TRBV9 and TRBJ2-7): DSGVTQTPKHLITATGQRVTLRCSPRSGDLSVYWYQQSLDQGLQFLIQYYNGEERAKGNILERFSAQQFPDLHSELNLSSLELGDSALYFCASSADMFDEQYFGPGTRLTVT.

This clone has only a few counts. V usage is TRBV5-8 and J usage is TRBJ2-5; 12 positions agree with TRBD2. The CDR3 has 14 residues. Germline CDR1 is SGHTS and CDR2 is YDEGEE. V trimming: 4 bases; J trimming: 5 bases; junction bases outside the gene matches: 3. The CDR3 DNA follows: TGTGCCAGCAGCAGAGGGACTAGCGGGGAGACCCAGTACTTC. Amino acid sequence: CASSRGTSGETQYF.

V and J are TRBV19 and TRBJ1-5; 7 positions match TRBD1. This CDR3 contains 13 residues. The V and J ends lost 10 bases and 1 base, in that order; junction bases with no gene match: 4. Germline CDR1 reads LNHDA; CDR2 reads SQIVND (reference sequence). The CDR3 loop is CAISQGSNQPQHF. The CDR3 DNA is TGTGCCATTTCACAGGGGAGCAATCAGCCCCAGCATTTT.

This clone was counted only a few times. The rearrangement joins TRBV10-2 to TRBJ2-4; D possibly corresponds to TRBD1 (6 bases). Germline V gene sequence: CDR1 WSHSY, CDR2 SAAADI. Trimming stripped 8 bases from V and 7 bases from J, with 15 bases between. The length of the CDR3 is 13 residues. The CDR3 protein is CASLEWQGNIQYF. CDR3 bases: TGCGCCAGCCTTGAATGGCAGGGGAACATTCAGTACTTC.

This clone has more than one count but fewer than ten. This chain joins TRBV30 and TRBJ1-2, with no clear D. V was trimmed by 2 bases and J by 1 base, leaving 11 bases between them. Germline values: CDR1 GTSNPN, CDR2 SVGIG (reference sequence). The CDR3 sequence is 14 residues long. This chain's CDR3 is CAWSIGRDNYGYTF. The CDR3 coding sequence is TGTGCCTGGAGTATAGGACGGGATAACTATGGCTACACCTTC. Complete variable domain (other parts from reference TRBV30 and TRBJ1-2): SQTIHQWPATLVQPVGSPLSLECTVEGTSNPNLYWYRQAAGRGLQLLFYSVGIGQISSEVPQNLSASRPQDRQFILSSKKLLLSDSGFYLCAWSIGRDNYGYTFGSGTRLTVV.

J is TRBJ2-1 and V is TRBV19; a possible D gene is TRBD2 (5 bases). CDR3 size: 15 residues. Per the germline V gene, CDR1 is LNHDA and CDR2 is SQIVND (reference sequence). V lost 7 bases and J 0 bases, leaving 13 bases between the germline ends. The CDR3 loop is CASKVATSSYNEQFF. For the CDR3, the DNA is TGTGCCAGTAAGGTAGCGACCAGCTCCTACAATGAGCAGTTCTTC. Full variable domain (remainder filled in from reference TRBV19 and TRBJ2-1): DGGITQSPKYLFRKEGQNVTLSCEQNLNHDAMYWYRQDPGQGLRLIYYSQIVNDFQKGDIAEGYSVSREKKESFPLTVTSAQKNPTAFYLCASKVATSSYNEQFFGPGTRLTVL.

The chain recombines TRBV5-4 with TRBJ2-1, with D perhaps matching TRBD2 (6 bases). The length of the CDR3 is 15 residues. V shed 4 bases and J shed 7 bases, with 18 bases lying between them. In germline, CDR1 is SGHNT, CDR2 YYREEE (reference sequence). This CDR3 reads CASSPGGAIANEQFF. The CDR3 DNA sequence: TGTGCCAGCAGCCCCGGCGGGGCCATTGCGAATGAGCAGTTCTTC.

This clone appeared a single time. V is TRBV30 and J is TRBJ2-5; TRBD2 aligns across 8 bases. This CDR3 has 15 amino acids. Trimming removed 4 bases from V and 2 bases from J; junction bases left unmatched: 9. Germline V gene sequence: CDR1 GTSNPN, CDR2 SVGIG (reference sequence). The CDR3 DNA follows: TGTGCCTGGACTCTAGCGGGCGGAACTCAAGAGACCCAGTACTTC. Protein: CAWTLAGGTQETQYF.

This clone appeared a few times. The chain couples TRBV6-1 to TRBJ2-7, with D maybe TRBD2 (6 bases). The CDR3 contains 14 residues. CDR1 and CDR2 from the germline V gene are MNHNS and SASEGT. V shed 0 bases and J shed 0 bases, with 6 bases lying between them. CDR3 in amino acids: CASSEAGGSYEQYF. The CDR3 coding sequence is TGTGCCAGCAGTGAAGCGGGAGGCTCCTACGAGCAGTACTTC.

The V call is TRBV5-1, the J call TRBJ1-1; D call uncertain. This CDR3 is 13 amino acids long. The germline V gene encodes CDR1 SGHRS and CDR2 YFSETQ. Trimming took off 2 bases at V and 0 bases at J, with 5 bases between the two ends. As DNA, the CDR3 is TGCGCCAGCAGCTTTATGTTGAACACTGAAGCTTTCTTT. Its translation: CASSFMLNTEAFF.

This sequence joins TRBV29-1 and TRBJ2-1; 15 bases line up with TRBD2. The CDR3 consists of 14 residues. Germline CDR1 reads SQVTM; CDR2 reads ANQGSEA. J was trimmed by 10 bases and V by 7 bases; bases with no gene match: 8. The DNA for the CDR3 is TGCAGCGCCTGGACTAGCGGGAGGGCTAAGGAGCAGTTCTTC. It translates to CSAWTSGRAKEQFF.

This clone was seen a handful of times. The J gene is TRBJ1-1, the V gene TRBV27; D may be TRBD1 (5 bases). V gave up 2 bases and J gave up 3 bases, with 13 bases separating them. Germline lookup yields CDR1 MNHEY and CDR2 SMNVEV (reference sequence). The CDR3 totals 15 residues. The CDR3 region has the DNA TGTGCCAGCAGTTTAGGTATCGGGGGAGACACTGAAGCTTTCTTT. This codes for CASSLGIGGDTEAFF.

The CDR3 DNA is TGTGCCAGTAGTACCCCTGGGGTCGAATCTAACTATGGCTACACCTTC. Protein product: CASSTPGVESNYGYTF. The chain is built from TRBV19 and TRBJ1-2; D remains ambiguous. Germline-derived CDR1 and CDR2 are LNHDA and SQIVND (reference sequence). The V gene lost 4 bases and the J gene lost 0 bases, with 15 bases spanning the gap. This CDR3 has 16 residues.

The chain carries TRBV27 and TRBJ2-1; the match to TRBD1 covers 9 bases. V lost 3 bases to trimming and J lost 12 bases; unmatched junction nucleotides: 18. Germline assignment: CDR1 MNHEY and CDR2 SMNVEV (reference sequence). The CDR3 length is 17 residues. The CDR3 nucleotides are TGTGCCAGCAGTTTTCCCCGGGACAGGGTTACTGTAGTAGTGCAGTTCTTC. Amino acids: CASSFPRDRVTVVVQFF.

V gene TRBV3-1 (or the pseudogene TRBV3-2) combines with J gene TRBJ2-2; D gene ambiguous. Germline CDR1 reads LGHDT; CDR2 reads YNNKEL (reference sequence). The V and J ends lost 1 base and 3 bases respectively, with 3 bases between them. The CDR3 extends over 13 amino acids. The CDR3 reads CASSQGYTGELFF. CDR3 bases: TGTGCCAGCAGCCAAGGGTACACCGGGGAGCTGTTTTTT.

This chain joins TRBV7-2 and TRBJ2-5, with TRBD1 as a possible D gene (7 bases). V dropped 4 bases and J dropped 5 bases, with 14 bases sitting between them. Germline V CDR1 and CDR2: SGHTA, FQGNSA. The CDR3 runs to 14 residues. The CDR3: CASSSQGDWETQYF. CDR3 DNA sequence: TGTGCCAGCAGCTCGCAGGGGGACTGGGAGACCCAGTACTTC.

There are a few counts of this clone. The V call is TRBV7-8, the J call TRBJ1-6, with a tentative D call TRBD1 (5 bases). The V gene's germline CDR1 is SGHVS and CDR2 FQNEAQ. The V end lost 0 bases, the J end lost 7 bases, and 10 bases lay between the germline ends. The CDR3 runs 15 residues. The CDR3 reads CASSLARGYNSPLHF. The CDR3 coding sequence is TGTGCCAGCAGCTTAGCGAGGGGTTACAATTCACCCCTCCACTTT. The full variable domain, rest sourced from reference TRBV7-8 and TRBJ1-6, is GAGVSQSPRYKVAKRGQDVALRCDPISGHVSLFWYQQALGQGPEFLTYFQNEAQLDKSGLPSDRFFAERPEGSVSTLKIQRTQQEDSAVYLCASSLARGYNSPLHFGNGTRLTVT.

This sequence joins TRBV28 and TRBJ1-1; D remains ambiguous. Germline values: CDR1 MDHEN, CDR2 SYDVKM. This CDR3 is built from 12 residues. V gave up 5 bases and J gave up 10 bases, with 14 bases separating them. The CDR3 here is CASSRSPGLAFF. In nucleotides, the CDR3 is TGTGCCAGCAGTCGATCTCCAGGATTAGCTTTCTTT. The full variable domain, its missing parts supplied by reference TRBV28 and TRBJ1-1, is DVKVTQSSRYLVKRTGEKVFLECVQDMDHENMFWYRQDPGLGLRLIYFSYDVKMKEKGDIPEGYSVSREKKERFSLILESASTNQTSMYLCASSRSPGLAFFGQGTRLTVV.

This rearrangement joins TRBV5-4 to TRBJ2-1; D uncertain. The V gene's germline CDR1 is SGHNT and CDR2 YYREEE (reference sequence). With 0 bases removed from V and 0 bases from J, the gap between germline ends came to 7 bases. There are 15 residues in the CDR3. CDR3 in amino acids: CASSLGMGSYNEQFF. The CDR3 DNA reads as TGTGCCAGCAGCTTGGGTATGGGCTCCTACAATGAGCAGTTCTTC.

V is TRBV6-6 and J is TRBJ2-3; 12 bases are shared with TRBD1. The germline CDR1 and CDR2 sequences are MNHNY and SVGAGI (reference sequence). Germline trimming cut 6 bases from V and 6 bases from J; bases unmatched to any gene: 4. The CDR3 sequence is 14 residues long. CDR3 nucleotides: TGTGCCAGCAGCCCGGGACAGGGGGCCGATACGCAGTATTTT. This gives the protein CASSPGQGADTQYF.